What follows are 23 T cell receptor beta chains derived from one specimen sequenced in a study of graft-versus-host responses after intestinal transplantation. TCRdb's table, derived via immunoSEQ multiplex PCR, lists solely in-frame clones and lacks some. This repertoire shows around 130,000 clones, roughly nine tenths found once; its top ten account for around 0.16%. No antigen is known for these receptors. The sequenced sample was unstimulated CD4+ T cells sorted from spleen or lymph node cells, obtained before intestinal transplant. The receptors shown here come from a human donor who received an intestinal transplant.

V gene TRBV6-1 combines with J gene TRBJ1-1; D remains ambiguous. Germline CDR1 reads MNHNS; CDR2 reads SASEGT. This CDR3 spans 14 amino acids. The V end lost 5 bases, the J end lost 0 bases, and 10 bases lay between the germline ends. The CDR3 DNA follows: TGTGCCAGCAGTTCAGGTTTAATGAACACTGAAGCTTTCTTT. Its translation is CASSSGLMNTEAFF.

This clone has a single count. The chain employs TRBV5-4 and TRBJ2-7; no definite D call. V was cut by 4 bases and J by 3 bases, with 11 bases left in between. Per the germline V gene, CDR1 is SGHNT and CDR2 is YYREEE (reference sequence). The CDR3 has 13 amino acids. CDR3 in DNA: TGTGCCAGCAGCCCCAGGACCGACTACGAGCAGTACTTC. Amino acids: CASSPRTDYEQYF.

J is TRBJ2-1 and V is TRBV6-6, with TRBD1 matching over 11 bases. Unmatched junction bases numbered 8, after V lost 4 bases and J lost 6 bases. The germline V gene encodes CDR1 MNHNY and CDR2 SVGAGI (reference sequence). CDR3 length: 16 residues. In nucleotides, the CDR3 is TGTGCCAGCAGTTCGGCCGGGACAGGGGGACCCAATGAGCAGTTCTTC. It translates to CASSSAGTGGPNEQFF.

The CDR3, as DNA: TGTGCCAGCTCCAGAGCAGGAGGCGAGCAGTACTTC. Translating it yields CASSRAGGEQYF. J is TRBJ2-7 and V is TRBV6-1; the D gene is possibly TRBD2 (5 bases). V was trimmed by 8 bases and J by 6 bases, leaving 14 bases between them. The CDR3 runs to 12 residues. Germline assignment: CDR1 MNHNS and CDR2 SASEGT.

This chain joins TRBV6-1 and TRBJ1-5; D possibly corresponds to TRBD1 (5 bases). Between the trimmed V and J ends, which lost 4 bases and 3 bases, there was a span of 10 bases. Germline V gene sequence: CDR1 MNHNS, CDR2 SASEGT. The CDR3 covers 14 residues. CDR3 DNA sequence: TGTGCCAGCAGTGCCGACAGCTTCAATCAGCCCCAGCATTTT. This codes for CASSADSFNQPQHF.

The chain joins TRBV5-1 to TRBJ1-1, with D unclear. Germline loops: CDR1 SGHRS, CDR2 YFSETQ. The length of the CDR3 is 12 residues. V gave up 6 bases and J gave up 5 bases, with 11 bases separating them. The CDR3, as DNA: TGCGCCAGCAAGGAGGGCGAGACTGAAGCTTTCTTT. Its translation: CASKEGETEAFF.

The gene calls are TRBV7-9 and TRBJ2-3; TRBD1 matches 7 bases. Germline V gives CDR1 SEHNR, CDR2 FQNEAQ (reference sequence). Trimming removed 1 base from V and 2 bases from J; junction bases left unmatched: 3. The CDR3 is 15 residues long. This CDR3 reads CASSLEGTVTDTQYF. Written as DNA, the CDR3 is TGTGCCAGCAGCTTAGAAGGGACAGTCACAGATACGCAGTATTTT.

This clone was found a few times. J is TRBJ2-2 and V is TRBV9; D may correspond to TRBD1 or TRBD2 (5 bases each). Trimming took off 4 bases at V and 6 bases at J, with 16 bases between the two ends. The CDR3 has 15 residues. Germline CDR1 is SGDLS and CDR2 is YYNGEE. CDR3 coding DNA: TGTGCCAGCAGCCGTGGGACGACAATGGCCGGGGAGCTGTTTTTT. Amino acid sequence: CASSRGTTMAGELFF.

The chain recombines TRBV2 with TRBJ1-2; D not certain. This CDR3 spans 13 amino acids. Germline assignment: CDR1 SNHLY and CDR2 FYNNEI. The V and J ends lost 3 bases and 8 bases respectively, with 13 bases between them. The CDR3 protein is CASSEAGMRGYTF. Here the CDR3 DNA reads TGTGCCAGCAGTGAGGCGGGGATGAGGGGCTACACCTTC.

The V call is TRBV5-1, the J call TRBJ2-2; weak D call: TRBD2 (6 bases). V shed 5 bases and J shed 0 bases, with 14 bases lying between them. This CDR3 spans 16 amino acids. In germline, CDR1 is SGHRS, CDR2 YFSETQ. CDR3 bases: TGCGCCAGCAGGGAGGGGCCCTCTTCGAACACCGGGGAGCTGTTTTTT. Translating it yields CASREGPSSNTGELFF.

The chain employs TRBV7-2 and TRBJ2-3; 9 nucleotides match TRBD2. CDR3 size: 15 residues. V lost 1 base, J lost 5 bases, and 4 bases stayed unmatched. Germline V gives CDR1 SGHTA, CDR2 FQGNSA. The chain's CDR3 is CASSLGLAGQDTQYF. CDR3 sequence (DNA): TGTGCCAGCAGCTTAGGGCTAGCGGGGCAAGATACGCAGTATTTT. Looking up the rest from reference TRBV7-2 and TRBJ2-3 gives the full variable domain: GAGVSQSPSNKVTEKGKDVELRCDPISGHTALYWYRQSLGQGLEFLIYFQGNSAPDKSGLPSDRFSAERTGGSVSTLTIQRTQQEDSAVYLCASSLGLAGQDTQYFGPGTRLTVL.

The chain couples TRBV7-9 to TRBJ2-5, with TRBD2 as a possible D gene (5 bases). V was cut by 2 bases and J by 5 bases, with 12 bases left in between. CDR3 length: 14 amino acids. Germline V gives CDR1 SEHNR, CDR2 FQNEAQ (reference sequence). In DNA form, the CDR3 reads TGTGCCAGCAGCTTAACGGGGTTGAAGGAGACCCAGTACTTC. Protein product: CASSLTGLKETQYF.

The chain has TRBV4-1 and TRBJ2-5, with 11 bases aligning to TRBD2. Germline-derived CDR1 and CDR2 are MGHRA and YSYEKL. J lost 7 bases, V lost 1 base, and 8 bases had no gene match. The length of the CDR3 is 16 residues. The CDR3: CASSQVLAGGPGTQYF. For the CDR3, the DNA is TGCGCCAGCAGCCAAGTGTTAGCGGGGGGGCCGGGGACCCAGTACTTC.

The rearrangement uses TRBV5-1 and TRBJ2-2; D may be TRBD1 (6 bases). The CDR3 has 15 residues. The germline V and J ends were trimmed by 3 bases and 4 bases, with 13 bases remaining between them. CDR1 and CDR2 from the germline V gene are SGHRS and YFSETQ. The CDR3 region is CASSSNRAGTGELFF. The CDR3 DNA sequence: TGCGCCAGCAGCTCCAACAGGGCGGGCACCGGGGAGCTGTTTTTT.

This clone was observed once. V usage is TRBV10-3 and J usage is TRBJ1-2, with D unresolved. V was trimmed by 4 bases and J by 2 bases, leaving 8 bases between them. From germline, CDR1 is ENHRY and CDR2 SYGVKD. CDR3 length: 13 residues. The DNA for the CDR3 is TGTGCCATCAGTGGATTCAGCAACTATGGCTACACCTTC. It translates to CAISGFSNYGYTF.

The chain combines TRBV9 with TRBJ2-7; maybe TRBD2 (6 bases). There are 13 residues in the CDR3. Trimming removed 8 bases at V and 6 bases at J, with 18 bases between. Germline CDR1 reads SGDLS; CDR2 reads YYNGEE. The CDR3 DNA sequence: TGTGCCAGTACCACGGGACTCTCCGGCGAGCAGTACTTC. Protein product: CASTTGLSGEQYF.

The chain is built from TRBV6-5 and TRBJ2-3; tentatively, D is TRBD2 (5 bases). V was shortened by 6 bases and J by 2 bases, with 9 bases between the two germline ends. CDR1 and CDR2 (germline): MNHEY, SVGAGI. The CDR3 loop spans 13 amino acids. CDR3 loop: CASRRTLTDTQYF. The CDR3 DNA reads TGTGCCAGCAGGAGGACTCTCACAGATACGCAGTATTTT.

The V and J genes are TRBV18 and TRBJ1-3, with D possibly being TRBD1 (5 bases). CDR1 is KGHSH and CDR2 is LQKENI in the germline V gene. The V and J ends lost 7 bases and 0 bases respectively, with 13 bases between them. The CDR3 is made up of 15 amino acids. The CDR3 spells CASFRGGDSGNTIYF. As DNA, the CDR3 is TGTGCCAGCTTCCGGGGAGGGGACTCTGGAAACACCATATATTTT.

This chain joins TRBV27 and TRBJ2-5; 7 nucleotides align to TRBD1. The J call may be in error: the DNA end matches TRBJ2-7 better. The CDR3 runs to 19 residues. Per germline, CDR1 MNHEY and CDR2 SMNVEV (reference sequence). The CDR3 sequence is CASSSRRKKQGSLVYEQYF. In DNA form, the CDR3 reads TGTGCCAGCAGTTCCAGGCGGAAAAAACAGGGGAGTTTAGTCTACGAGCAGTACTTC.

The V call is TRBV5-6, the J call TRBJ2-7; D possibly corresponds to TRBD1 (6 bases). The CDR3 spans 15 residues. Per the germline V gene, CDR1 is SGHDT and CDR2 is YYEEEE. V shed 3 bases and J shed 0 bases, with 13 bases lying between them. DNA of the CDR3: TGTGCCAGCAGCTCCGGGACACGGTTCTCCTACGAGCAGTACTTC. The encoded protein is CASSSGTRFSYEQYF.

CDR3 nucleotide sequence: TGTGCCAGCAGTTACTCGAGGGCCTCAACTAATGAAAAACTGTTTTTT. Translated: CASSYSRASTNEKLFF. The chain is built from TRBV6-5 and TRBJ1-4; D uncertain. Germline CDR1 MNHEY, CDR2 SVGAGI. V gave up 0 bases and J gave up 0 bases, with 8 bases separating them. CDR3 length equals 16 residues.

This sequence joins TRBV18 and TRBJ1-4; TRBD1 matches 10 bases. V lost 5 bases, J lost 6 bases, and 3 bases stayed unmatched. The CDR3 runs 14 residues. Germline values: CDR1 KGHSH, CDR2 LQKENI. The CDR3 reads CASSSGQGHEKLFF. The CDR3, as DNA: TGTGCCAGCTCATCGGGACAGGGGCATGAAAAACTGTTTTTT.

The V call is TRBV6-1, the J call TRBJ1-2, with D maybe TRBD1 (6 bases). The CDR3 runs to 14 residues. V lost 4 bases and J 8 bases, leaving 17 bases between the germline ends. From germline, CDR1 is MNHNS and CDR2 SASEGT. For the CDR3, the DNA is TGTGCCAGCAGTGCTTGGGGGGCCGCGGGGGGCTACACCTTC. This translates into CASSAWGAAGGYTF.